Only one count was recorded for the clone carrying this T cell receptor beta chain. Its antigen is not identified. The data derive from a study of cytomegalovirus exposure and HLA in healthy donors. On the study more broadly: Across some 400 genotyped donors, about 86% landed in the Caucasian-associated ancestry cluster.

The length of the CDR3 is 13 residues. Germline V gene lookup returns CDR1 MDHEN and CDR2 SYDVKM. V shed 8 bases and J shed 2 bases, with 7 bases lying between them. 13 Jbeta primers and 60 Vbeta primers were used for the PCR. Method: immunoSEQ multiplex PCR; TCRdb's copy keeps in-frame clones and lacks some. In the table there are roughly 100,000 clones, roughly 15% of which are singletons. General observations from the study: In vitro testing confirmed three CMV-associated chains as specific for CMV antigens. Earlier analysis found most TCR beta V segments productive about 87% or about 30% of the time.

This chain uses TRBV28 with TRBJ2-6; D may be TRBD1 (6 bases). The clonotype comes from a female donor in good health and CMV-seronegative. The sample was PBMCs. CDR3 sequence: CASRTAGANVLTF. In DNA, the CDR3 is TGTGCCAGCCGGACAGCTGGGGCCAACGTCCTGACTTTC.